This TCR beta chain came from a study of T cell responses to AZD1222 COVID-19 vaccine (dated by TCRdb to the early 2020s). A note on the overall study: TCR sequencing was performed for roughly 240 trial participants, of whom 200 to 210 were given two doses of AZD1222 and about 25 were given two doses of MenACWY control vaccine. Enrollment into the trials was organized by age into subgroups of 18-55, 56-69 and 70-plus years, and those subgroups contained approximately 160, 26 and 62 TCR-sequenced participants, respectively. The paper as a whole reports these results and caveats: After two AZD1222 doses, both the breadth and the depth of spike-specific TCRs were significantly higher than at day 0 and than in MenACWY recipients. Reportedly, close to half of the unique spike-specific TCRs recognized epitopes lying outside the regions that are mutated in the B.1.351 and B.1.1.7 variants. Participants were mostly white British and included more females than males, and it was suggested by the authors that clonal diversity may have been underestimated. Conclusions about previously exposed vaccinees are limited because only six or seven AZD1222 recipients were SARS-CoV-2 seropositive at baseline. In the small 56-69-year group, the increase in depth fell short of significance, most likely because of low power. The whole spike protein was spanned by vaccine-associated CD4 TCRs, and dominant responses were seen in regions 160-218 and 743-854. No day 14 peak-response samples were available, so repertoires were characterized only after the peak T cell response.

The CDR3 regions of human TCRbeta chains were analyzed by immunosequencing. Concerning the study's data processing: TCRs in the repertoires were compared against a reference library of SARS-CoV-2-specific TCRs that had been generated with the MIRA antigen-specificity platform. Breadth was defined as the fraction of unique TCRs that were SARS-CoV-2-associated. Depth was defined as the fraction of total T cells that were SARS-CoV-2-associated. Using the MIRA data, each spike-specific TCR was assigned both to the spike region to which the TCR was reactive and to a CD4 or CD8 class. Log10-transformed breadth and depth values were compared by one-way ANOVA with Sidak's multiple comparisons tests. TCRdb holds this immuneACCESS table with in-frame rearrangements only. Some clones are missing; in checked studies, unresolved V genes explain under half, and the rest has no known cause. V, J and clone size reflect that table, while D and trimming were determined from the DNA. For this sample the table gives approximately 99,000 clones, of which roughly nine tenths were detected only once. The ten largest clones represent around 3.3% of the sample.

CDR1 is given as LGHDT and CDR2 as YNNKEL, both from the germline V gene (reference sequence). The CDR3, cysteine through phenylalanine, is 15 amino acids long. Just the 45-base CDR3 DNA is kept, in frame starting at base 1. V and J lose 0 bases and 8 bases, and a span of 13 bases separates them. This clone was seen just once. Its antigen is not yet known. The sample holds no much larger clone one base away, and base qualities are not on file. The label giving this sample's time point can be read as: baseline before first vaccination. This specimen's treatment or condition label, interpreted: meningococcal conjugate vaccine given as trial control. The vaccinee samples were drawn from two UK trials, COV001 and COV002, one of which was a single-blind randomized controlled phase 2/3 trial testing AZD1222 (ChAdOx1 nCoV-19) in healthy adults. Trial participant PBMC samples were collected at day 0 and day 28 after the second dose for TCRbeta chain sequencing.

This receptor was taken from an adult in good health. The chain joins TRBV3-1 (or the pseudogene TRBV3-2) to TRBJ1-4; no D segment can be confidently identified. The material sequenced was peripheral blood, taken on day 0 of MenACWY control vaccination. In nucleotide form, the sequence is TGTGCCAGCAGCCAAGATACGGGCCCGGGAGAAAAACTGTTTTTT. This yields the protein CASSQDTGPGEKLFF.